This TCR beta chain was sequenced during a study of cytomegalovirus exposure and HLA in healthy donors. The protocol was immunoSEQ multiplex PCR, while the TCRdb copy is restricted to in-frame clones and leaves out a portion. This table has some 320,000 clones, 75% to 90% appearing once. The germline V gene has CDR1 SGHVS and CDR2 FQNEAQ. With 5 bases removed from V and 2 bases from J, the gap between germline ends came to 13 bases. The CDR3 contains 14 residues. Concerning this clone: No antigen is known for it.

Study outcomes and limitations: According to the study, around 160 TCR beta chains were cytomegalovirus-associated. It was reported that the classifier diagnosed cytomegalovirus status with high specificity and sensitivity in both the original and validation cohorts. The study found most TCR sequences rare, yet found some public TCRs in many donors.

The chain uses TRBV7-8 and TRBJ2-7; perhaps TRBD1 as D (5 bases). Sequencing was done on a sample of PBMCs. This TCR came from a woman younger than 45 in good health and CMV-seropositive. The CDR3 sequence: CASSPRTITYEQYF. The CDR3 coding sequence is TGTGCCAGCAGCCCGAGGACAATAACCTACGAGCAGTACTTC.